Presented here are 7 T cell receptor beta chains from one specimen sequenced in a study of T cell clonality in common variable immunodeficiency. Libraries were prepared by immunoSEQ multiplex PCR; TCRdb keeps only in-frame clonotypes and omits some of them. The record shows some 50,000 clones for this sample, with no singletons present. The sample comprised peripheral blood mononuclear cells. Receptors were obtained from a person aged 18-70 years in good health.

This clone came up many times. The read comes to an end 3 residues before the CDR3 does, leaving the germline J gene to fill in the end. Additional DNA sequences in this sample encode the identical CDR3. The chain links TRBV19 to TRBJ1-1; 10 nucleotides align to TRBD1. The CDR3 spans 18 residues. After removal of 5 bases from V and 0 bases from J, the junction contained 12 bases not matched to a gene. Germline assignment: CDR1 LNHDA and CDR2 SQIVND (reference sequence). CDR3 DNA (partial): TGTGCCAGTAGTCTCCAGCCCGGGACAGGGGTCCTGAACACTGAA. Protein sequence: CASSLQPGTGVLNTE. The CDR3 reads in full as CASSLQPGTGVLNTEAFF.

Worth noting for this clone: The DNA ends 3 residues before the CDR3 does, and the rest of the CDR3 is filled in from the germline J gene. The rearrangement links TRBV7-9 to TRBJ1-2; TRBD1 is a possible D gene (6 bases). Germline V gives CDR1 SEHNR, CDR2 FQNEAQ (reference sequence). The CDR3 loop spans 13 amino acids. The chain's CDR3 is CASSLQDSWGYTF. CDR3 DNA, as far as it was read: TGTGCCAGCAGCCTACAGGACAGCTGGGGC. Combining the CDR3 with reference TRBV7-9 and TRBJ1-2 gives the whole variable domain DTGVSQNPRHKITKRGQNVTFRCDPISEHNRLYWYRQTLGQGPEFLTYFQNEAQLEKSRLLSDRFSAERPKGSFSTLEIQRTEQGDSAMYLCASSLQDSWGYTFGSGTRLTVV.

The chain's CDR3 is CASSIGGGDYTF. The CDR3 bases that were read are TGTGCCAGTAGTATCGGCGGAGGCGAC. The V gene is TRBV19, the J gene TRBJ1-2; no clear D gene. The read ends 3 residues before the CDR3 terminus; that terminus is restored from the germline J gene. This CDR3 is 12 amino acids long. CDR1 is LNHDA, CDR2 SQIVND, per germline (reference sequence).

This clone was observed many times. The CDR3 region is CASSDRQGRNQPQHF. Incomplete CDR3 DNA: TGTGCCAGCAGTGATCGGCAGGGGCGCAATCAGCCC. The V call is TRBV6-1, the J call TRBJ1-5; D is possibly TRBD1 (6 bases). The read falls 3 residues short of the CDR3 end, and the missing part is taken from the germline J gene. Germline assignment: CDR1 MNHNS and CDR2 SASEGT. With 3 bases removed from V and 2 bases from J, the gap between germline ends came to 11 bases. The CDR3 loop spans 15 amino acids.

This clone has only a few counts. It may be a read error: a sequence one base away is much more abundant. The read gets to within 3 residues of the CDR3 end, and the germline J gene fills in the rest. This sequence joins TRBV7-6 and TRBJ2-3; D is possibly TRBD2 (7 bases). The CDR3 extends over 13 amino acids. Germline V lookup: CDR1 SGHVS, CDR2 FNYEAQ. CDR3 sequence reads: CASSLGGGGPQYF. The CDR3 bases that were read are TGTGCCAGCAGCCTGGGAGGGGGTGGGCCG. The variable domain in full, with the rest retrieved from reference TRBV7-6 and TRBJ2-3, is GAGVSQSPRYKVTKRGQDVALRCDPISGHVSLYWYRQALGQGPEFLTYFNYEAQQDKSGLPNDRFSAERPEGSISTLTIQRTEQRDSAMYRCASSLGGGGPQYFGPGTRLTVL.

There are many counts of this clone. The read comes to an end 3 residues before the CDR3 does, leaving the germline J gene to fill in the end. This rearrangement joins TRBV6-1 to TRBJ1-3; the D is unclear. Germline CDR1 is MNHNS and CDR2 is SASEGT. This CDR3 comprises 13 residues. V was pared by 1 base and J by 1 base, with 2 bases between. The CDR3 region is CASSEVSGNTIYF. The CDR3 bases that were read are TGTGCCAGCAGTGAAGTATCTGGAAACACC.

Comment on this clone: The read terminates 3 residues before the CDR3 end, so the remaining end is supplied by the germline J gene. This chain links TRBV29-1 with TRBJ1-2, with a weak D call TRBD1 (5 bases). The CDR3 has 13 amino acids. Germline V gene lookup returns CDR1 SQVTM and CDR2 ANQGSEA. The sequenced CDR3 bases are TGCAGCGGTGGGGCACCAAATCGGGATACC. Translating it yields CSGGAPNRDT. The whole CDR3 protein is CSGGAPNRDTYTF.